This T cell receptor beta chain is from a study of blood T cell repertoires in COVID-19. In the study overall: Some COVID-19 samples were acute and others convalescent; all came from the United States, Italy and Spain.

Produced via immunoSEQ multiplex PCR; TCRdb's table is partial and in-frame only. Of almost 400,000 clones in the sample, more than 75% were seen once. Germline loops: CDR1 SGHTA, CDR2 FQGTGA. Trimming removed 0 bases at V and 7 bases at J, with 12 bases between. The CDR3 is 15 amino acids. The chain uses TRBV7-3 and TRBJ1-4, with D possibly being TRBD1 (5 bases). Source material: PBMCs or T cells enriched from blood (not recorded which). This receptor was taken from a woman aged 25 to 39 with acute COVID-19. The CDR3: CASSLTAGGSEKLFF. The CDR3 nucleotides read TGTGCCAGCAGCTTAACTGCGGGGGGGAGTGAAAAACTGTTTTTT.